Detailed here is one TCR beta chain. Its cognate antigen is unknown. CDR3 size: 13 residues. Germline V gene sequence: CDR1 SGHNT, CDR2 YENEEA. The germline V and J ends were trimmed by 7 bases and 4 bases, with 13 bases remaining between them. TCRdb keeps only in-frame clones here, not all; method: immunoSEQ multiplex PCR. Of about 2.1 million clones listed, about 93% are singletons. The sample belongs to a study of shared clonotypes between healthy human individuals. Study in general: Three plates each covered CD4 naive and memory; CD8 naive two, CD8 memory one. Findings and caveats of the study: Among non-shared clonotypes, generation probabilities were lower than among those shared by all four donors. Incomplete sequencing of sorted subsets was indicated by rarefaction despite large depth. Larger richness was generally estimated for naive than memory subsets.

Naive-designated CD8 cells lacked CD45RO, were positively enriched for CCR7, and omitted terminally differentiated effector memory CD45RA+ cells. The specimen was naive CD8+ T cells from PBMCs. This rearrangement joins TRBV11-3 to TRBJ1-2; D call uncertain. The receptor was isolated from a man aged 18-30 years in good health. Some clones in this sample may be carry-over from other donors' samples. In DNA form, the CDR3 reads TGTGCCAGCACCTCCCGGGAATCCTATGGCTACACCTTC. Residues: CASTSRESYGYTF.